The text below deals with one T cell receptor beta chain. V lost 5 bases to trimming and J lost 13 bases, with 14 bases between them. The CDR3 contains 10 residues. The germline V gene encodes CDR1 DFQATT and CDR2 SNEGSKA (reference sequence). This sample is drawn from a study of blood T cell repertoires in COVID-19. The wider study: Acute and convalescent COVID-19 samples came from the United States, Italy and Spain. The analysed material was cDNA or gDNA that came from T cells, B-cell-depleted T cells, or PBMCs.

Original handling: Nucleated cell counts were estimated from reference gene primer amplification. This table comes from immunoSEQ multiplex PCR, and its TCRdb copy is limited to in-frame clones, with some not included. V, J and clone size were drawn from that table, and D and trimming were deduced from the DNA. The data hold around 56,000 clones, with around 93% observed a single time. The receptor comes from a woman aged 55-69 years with active or convalescent COVID-19. J is TRBJ1-1 and V is TRBV20-1, with a tentative D call TRBD1 (5 bases). Material: peripheral blood. CDR3: CSAFAFQGFF. CDR3 sequence (DNA): TGCAGTGCTTTCGCCTTCCAGGGTTTCTTT.